Listed here are 4 T cell receptor beta chains from one sample, sequenced in a study of T cell changes during pregnancy in multiple sclerosis. Repertoires were generated with immunoSEQ multiplex PCR, while TCRdb's copy carries only in-frame clones and drops some. The sample lists some 29,000 clones, about 88% occurring once. Sequenced here: CD8+ T cells from peripheral blood mononuclear cells, sampled in the third trimester of pregnancy. Receptor source: a female donor with multiple sclerosis, enrolled in a pregnancy study.

This clone was seen more than once but under ten times. The chain employs TRBV7-9 and TRBJ1-5; 8 bases match TRBD1. From germline, CDR1 is SEHNR and CDR2 FQNEAQ (reference sequence). V was clipped by 0 bases and J by 7 bases; unmatched bases: 5. CDR3 size: 15 residues. CDR3 sequence: CASSLAGQGYQPQHF. CDR3 coding DNA: TGTGCCAGCAGCTTAGCCGGACAGGGTTACCAGCCCCAGCATTTT.

The rearrangement joins TRBV2 to TRBJ2-5; D is possibly TRBD2 (5 bases). Trimming shortened V by 3 bases and J by 3 bases, and 11 bases separated the two germline ends. Germline V lookup: CDR1 SNHLY, CDR2 FYNNEI. The CDR3 is 14 residues long. The CDR3 nucleotides are TGTGCCAGCAGTGATGAGAGGCGGGAAGAGACCCAGTACTTC. This encodes CASSDERREETQYF.

The chain employs TRBV14 and TRBJ2-5; D uncertain. The V end was cut by 3 bases, the J end by 4 bases, with 15 bases between. The CDR3 is 15 amino acids. Germline assignment: CDR1 SGHDN and CDR2 FVKESK. The CDR3, as DNA: TGTGCCAGCAGCCAGAGGCGTTTCCGGCCAGAGACCCAGTACTTC. Residues: CASSQRRFRPETQYF.

The rearrangement links TRBV28 to TRBJ1-4, with a possible D match to TRBD1 (5 bases). V lost 3 bases to trimming and J lost 7 bases, with 12 bases between them. The CDR3 loop spans 14 amino acids. Per the germline V gene, CDR1 is MDHEN and CDR2 is SYDVKM. In nucleotides, the CDR3 is TGTGCCAGCAGTTTCCCCTCAGGGCGTGAAAAACTGTTTTTT. Translation gives CASSFPSGREKLFF.